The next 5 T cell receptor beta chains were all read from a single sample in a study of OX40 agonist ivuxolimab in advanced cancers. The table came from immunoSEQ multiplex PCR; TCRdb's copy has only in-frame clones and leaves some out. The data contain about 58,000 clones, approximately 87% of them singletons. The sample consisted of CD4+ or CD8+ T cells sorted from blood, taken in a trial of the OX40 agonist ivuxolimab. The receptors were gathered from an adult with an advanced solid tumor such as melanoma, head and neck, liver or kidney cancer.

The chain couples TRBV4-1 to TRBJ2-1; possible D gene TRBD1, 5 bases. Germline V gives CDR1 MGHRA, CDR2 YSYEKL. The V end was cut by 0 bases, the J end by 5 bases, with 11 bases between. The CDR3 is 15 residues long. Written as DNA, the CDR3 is TGCGCCAGCAGCCAAGATGGCAGGGCGGACAATGAGCAGTTCTTC. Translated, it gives CASSQDGRADNEQFF.

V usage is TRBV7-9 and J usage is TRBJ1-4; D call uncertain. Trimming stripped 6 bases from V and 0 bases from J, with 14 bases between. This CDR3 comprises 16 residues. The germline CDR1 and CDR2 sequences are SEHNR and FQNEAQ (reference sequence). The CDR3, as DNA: TGTGCCAGCAGTTTGGACCGAGTTGCAACTAATGAAAAACTGTTTTTT. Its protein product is CASSLDRVATNEKLFF.

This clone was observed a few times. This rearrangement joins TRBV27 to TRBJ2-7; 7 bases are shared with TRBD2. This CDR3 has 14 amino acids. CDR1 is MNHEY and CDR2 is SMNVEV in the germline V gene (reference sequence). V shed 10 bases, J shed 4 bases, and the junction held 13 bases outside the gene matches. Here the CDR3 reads CATQARGLGYEQYF. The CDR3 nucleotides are TGTGCCACCCAGGCGCGGGGGTTGGGATACGAGCAGTACTTC.

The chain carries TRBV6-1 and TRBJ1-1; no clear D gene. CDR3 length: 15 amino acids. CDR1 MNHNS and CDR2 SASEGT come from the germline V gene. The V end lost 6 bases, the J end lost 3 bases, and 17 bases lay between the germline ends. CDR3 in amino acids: CASRESYNRYTEAFF. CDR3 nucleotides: TGTGCCAGCAGGGAAAGTTACAATAGATACACTGAAGCTTTCTTT.

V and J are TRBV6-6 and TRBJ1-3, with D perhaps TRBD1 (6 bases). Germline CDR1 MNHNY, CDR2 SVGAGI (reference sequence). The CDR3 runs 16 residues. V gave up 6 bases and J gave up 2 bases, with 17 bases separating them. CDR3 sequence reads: CASRRTEGRAGNTIYF. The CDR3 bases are TGTGCCAGCAGGCGGACAGAAGGAAGGGCTGGAAACACCATATATTTT.